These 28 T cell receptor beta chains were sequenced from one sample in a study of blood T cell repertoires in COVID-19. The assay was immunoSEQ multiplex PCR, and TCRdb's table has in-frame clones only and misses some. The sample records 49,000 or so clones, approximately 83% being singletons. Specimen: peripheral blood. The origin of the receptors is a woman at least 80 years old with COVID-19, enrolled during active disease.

In nucleotides, the CDR3 is TGCGCCAGCAGCCACCCTCCGGGACAGGGACCAGTCGGGTCACCCCTCCACTTT. It translates to CASSHPPGQGPVGSPLHF. The gene calls are TRBV4-1 and TRBJ1-6; 9 bases agree with TRBD1. The CDR3 has 18 residues. J lost 10 bases, V lost 3 bases, and 16 bases had no gene match. Per germline, CDR1 MGHRA and CDR2 YSYEKL.

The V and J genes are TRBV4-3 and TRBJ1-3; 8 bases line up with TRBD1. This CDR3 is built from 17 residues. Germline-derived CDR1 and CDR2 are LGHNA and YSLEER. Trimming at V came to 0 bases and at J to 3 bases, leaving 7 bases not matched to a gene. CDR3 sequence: CASSQDRTGSSGNTIYF. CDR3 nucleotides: TGCGCCAGCAGCCAAGATCGGACAGGGAGTAGTGGAAACACCATATATTTT.

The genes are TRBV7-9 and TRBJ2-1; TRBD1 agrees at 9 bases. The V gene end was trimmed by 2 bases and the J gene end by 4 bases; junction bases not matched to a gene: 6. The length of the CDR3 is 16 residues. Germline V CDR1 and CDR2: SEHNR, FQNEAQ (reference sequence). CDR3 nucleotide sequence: TGTGCCAGCAGCTTACCACAGGGGGCTTTTTACAATGAGCAGTTCTTC. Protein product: CASSLPQGAFYNEQFF.

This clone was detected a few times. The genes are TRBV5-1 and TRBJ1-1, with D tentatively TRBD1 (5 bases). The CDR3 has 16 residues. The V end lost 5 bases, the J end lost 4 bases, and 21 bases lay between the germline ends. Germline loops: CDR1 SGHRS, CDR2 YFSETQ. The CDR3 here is CASSSGGGSQVTEAFF. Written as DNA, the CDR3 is TGCGCCAGCAGTTCGGGGGGAGGATCGCAAGTCACTGAAGCTTTCTTT.

For the CDR3, the DNA is TGTGCCAGTCAGTTCCGCAACACCGGGGAGCTGTTTTTT. Amino acids: CASQFRNTGELFF. The V gene is TRBV19, the J gene TRBJ2-2, with D hard to call. The CDR3 extends over 13 amino acids. CDR1 is LNHDA and CDR2 is SQIVND in the germline V gene (reference sequence). Trimming took 8 bases from V and 2 from J, leaving 9 bases between them.

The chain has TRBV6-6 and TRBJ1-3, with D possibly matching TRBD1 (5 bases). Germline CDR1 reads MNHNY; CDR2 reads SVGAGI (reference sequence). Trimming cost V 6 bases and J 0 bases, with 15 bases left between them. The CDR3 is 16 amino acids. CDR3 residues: CASRNRTYSSGNTIYF. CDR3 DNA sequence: TGTGCCAGCAGAAACAGGACATACTCCTCTGGAAACACCATATATTTT.

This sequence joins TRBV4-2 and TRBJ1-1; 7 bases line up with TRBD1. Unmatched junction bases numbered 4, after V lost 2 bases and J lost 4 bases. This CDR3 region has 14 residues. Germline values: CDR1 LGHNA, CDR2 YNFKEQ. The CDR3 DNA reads TGTGCCAGCAGCCAACGGACAGGAGGCACTGAAGCTTTCTTT. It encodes CASSQRTGGTEAFF.

The CDR3 region has the DNA TGCGCCAGCAGCTTGTTTCCGGGCAGGGGGCCCAACAATGAGCAGTTCTTC. Translating gives CASSLFPGRGPNNEQFF. The chain recombines TRBV5-1 with TRBJ2-1; 8 positions agree with TRBD1. Unmatched junction bases numbered 11, after V lost 1 base and J lost 5 bases. The length of the CDR3 is 17 residues. CDR1 is SGHRS and CDR2 is YFSETQ in the germline V gene.

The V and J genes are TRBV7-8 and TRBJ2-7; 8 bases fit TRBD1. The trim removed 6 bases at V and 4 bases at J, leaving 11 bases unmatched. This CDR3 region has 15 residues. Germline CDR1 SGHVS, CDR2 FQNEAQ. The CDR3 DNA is TGTGCCAGCAGTCCACCGGGACAGGCGTTTTACGAGCAGTACTTC. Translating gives CASSPPGQAFYEQYF.

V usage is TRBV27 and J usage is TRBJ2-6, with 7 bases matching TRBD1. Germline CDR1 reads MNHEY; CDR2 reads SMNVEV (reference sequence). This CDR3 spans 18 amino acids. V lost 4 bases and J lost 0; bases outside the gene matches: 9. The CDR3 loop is CASSSRQGLLSGANVLTF. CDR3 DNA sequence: TGTGCCAGCAGTTCTCGACAGGGTTTGCTCTCTGGGGCCAACGTCCTGACTTTC.

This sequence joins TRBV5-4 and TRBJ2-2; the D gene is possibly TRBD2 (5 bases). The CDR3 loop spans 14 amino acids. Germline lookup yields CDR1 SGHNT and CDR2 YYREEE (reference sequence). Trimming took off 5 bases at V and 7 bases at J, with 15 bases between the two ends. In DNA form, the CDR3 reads TGTGCCAGCAGTACGACCGGGGTAGGCGGGGAGCTGTTTTTT. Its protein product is CASSTTGVGGELFF.

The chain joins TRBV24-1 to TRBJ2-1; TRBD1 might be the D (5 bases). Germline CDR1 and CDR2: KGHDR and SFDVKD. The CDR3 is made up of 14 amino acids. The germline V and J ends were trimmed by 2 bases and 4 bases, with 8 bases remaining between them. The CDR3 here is CATSDWSGYNEQFF. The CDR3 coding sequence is TGTGCCACCAGTGATTGGTCAGGGTACAATGAGCAGTTCTTC.

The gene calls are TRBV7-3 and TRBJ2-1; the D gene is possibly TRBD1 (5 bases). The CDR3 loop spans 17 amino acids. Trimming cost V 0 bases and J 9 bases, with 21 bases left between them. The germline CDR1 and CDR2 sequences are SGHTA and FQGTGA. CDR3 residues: CASSLTSGRAGYGEQFF. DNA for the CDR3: TGTGCCAGCAGCTTAACGTCGGGCAGGGCAGGATACGGTGAGCAGTTCTTC.

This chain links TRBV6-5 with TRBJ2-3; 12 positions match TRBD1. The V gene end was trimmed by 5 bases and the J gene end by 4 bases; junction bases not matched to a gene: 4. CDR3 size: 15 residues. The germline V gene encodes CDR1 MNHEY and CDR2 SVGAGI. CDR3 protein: CASSPGTGGPDTQYF. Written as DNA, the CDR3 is TGTGCCAGCAGTCCCGGGACAGGGGGCCCAGATACGCAGTATTTT.

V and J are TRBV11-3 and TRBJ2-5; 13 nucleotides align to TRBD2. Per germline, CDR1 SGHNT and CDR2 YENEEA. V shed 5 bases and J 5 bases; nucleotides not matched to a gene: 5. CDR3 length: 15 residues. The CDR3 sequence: CASSQRTSGSETQYF. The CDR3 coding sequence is TGTGCCAGCAGCCAACGGACTAGCGGGAGCGAGACCCAGTACTTC.

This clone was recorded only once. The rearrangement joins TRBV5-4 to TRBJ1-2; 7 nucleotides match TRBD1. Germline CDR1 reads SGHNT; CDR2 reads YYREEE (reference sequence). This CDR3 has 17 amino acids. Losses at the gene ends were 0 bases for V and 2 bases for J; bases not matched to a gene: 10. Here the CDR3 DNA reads TGTGCCAGCAGCTTGGGGGGACAGTTCGGTCTCAACTATGGCTACACCTTC. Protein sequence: CASSLGGQFGLNYGYTF.

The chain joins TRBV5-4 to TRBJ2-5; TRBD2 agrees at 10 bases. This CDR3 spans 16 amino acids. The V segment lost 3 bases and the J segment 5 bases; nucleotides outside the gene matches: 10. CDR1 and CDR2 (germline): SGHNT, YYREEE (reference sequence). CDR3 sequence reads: CASSSASGRGVETQYF. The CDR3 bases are TGTGCCAGCAGCTCGGCGAGCGGGAGGGGTGTGGAGACCCAGTACTTC.

DNA of the CDR3: TGCAGTGCTAGAAACCTAGGTGAGCAGTTCTTC. Translating gives CSARNLGEQFF. The chain combines TRBV20-1 with TRBJ2-1, with D unclear. The germline V gene encodes CDR1 DFQATT and CDR2 SNEGSKA (reference sequence). Trimming left V 2 bases short and J 9 bases short, with 8 bases between. The CDR3 is 11 amino acids.

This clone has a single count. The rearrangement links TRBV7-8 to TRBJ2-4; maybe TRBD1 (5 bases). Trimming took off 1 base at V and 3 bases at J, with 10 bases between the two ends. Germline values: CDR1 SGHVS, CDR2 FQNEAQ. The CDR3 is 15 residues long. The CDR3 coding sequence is TGTGCCAGCAGCTTAGAGGGGTATGGCAAAAACATTCAGTACTTC. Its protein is CASSLEGYGKNIQYF.

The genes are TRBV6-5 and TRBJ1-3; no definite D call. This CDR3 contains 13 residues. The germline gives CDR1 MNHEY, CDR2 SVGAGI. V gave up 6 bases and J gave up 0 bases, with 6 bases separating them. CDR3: CASRTGSGNTIYF. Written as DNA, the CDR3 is TGTGCCAGCAGGACGGGCTCTGGAAACACCATATATTTT.

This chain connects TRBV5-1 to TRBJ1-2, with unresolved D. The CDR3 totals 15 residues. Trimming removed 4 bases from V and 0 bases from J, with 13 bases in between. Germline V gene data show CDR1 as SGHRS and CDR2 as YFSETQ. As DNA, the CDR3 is TGCGCCAGCAGCCCAGGAGGAAGCACTAACTATGGCTACACCTTC. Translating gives CASSPGGSTNYGYTF.

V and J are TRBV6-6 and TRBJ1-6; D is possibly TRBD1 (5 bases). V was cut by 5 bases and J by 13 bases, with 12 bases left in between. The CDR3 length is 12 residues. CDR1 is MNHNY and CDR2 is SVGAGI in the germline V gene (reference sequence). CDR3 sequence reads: CASSLQGGPLHF. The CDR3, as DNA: TGTGCCAGCAGTCTTCAGGGTGGCCCCCTCCACTTT.

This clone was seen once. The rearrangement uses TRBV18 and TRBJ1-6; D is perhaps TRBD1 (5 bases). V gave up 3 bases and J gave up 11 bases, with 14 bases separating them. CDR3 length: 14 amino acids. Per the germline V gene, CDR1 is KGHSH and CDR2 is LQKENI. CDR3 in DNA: TGTGCCAGCTCACCCGACCCGAAGGGGACACCCCTCCACTTT. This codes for CASSPDPKGTPLHF.

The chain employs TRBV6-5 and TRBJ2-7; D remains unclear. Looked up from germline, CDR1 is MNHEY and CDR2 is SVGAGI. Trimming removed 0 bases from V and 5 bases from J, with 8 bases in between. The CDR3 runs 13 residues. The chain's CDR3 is CASSYSGWNEQYF. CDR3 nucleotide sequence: TGTGCCAGCAGTTACTCCGGGTGGAACGAGCAGTACTTC.

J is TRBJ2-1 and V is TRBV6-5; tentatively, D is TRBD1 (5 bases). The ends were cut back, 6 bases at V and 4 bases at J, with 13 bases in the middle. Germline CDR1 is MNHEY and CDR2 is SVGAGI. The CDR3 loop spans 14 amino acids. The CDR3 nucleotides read TGTGCCAGCAGCTCTAGACAGAATTACAATGAGCAGTTCTTC. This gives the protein CASSSRQNYNEQFF.

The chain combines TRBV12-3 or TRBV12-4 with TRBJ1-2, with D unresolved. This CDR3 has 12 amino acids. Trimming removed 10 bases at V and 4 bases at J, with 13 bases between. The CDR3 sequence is CATRGSGYGYTF. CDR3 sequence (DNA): TGTGCCACCCGAGGGTCGGGCTATGGCTACACCTTC.

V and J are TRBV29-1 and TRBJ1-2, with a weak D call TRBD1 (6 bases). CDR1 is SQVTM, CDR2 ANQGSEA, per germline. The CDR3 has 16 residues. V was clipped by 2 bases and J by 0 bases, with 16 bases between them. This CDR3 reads CSVEKAGTSSNYGYTF. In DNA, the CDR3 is TGCAGCGTTGAAAAGGCCGGGACAAGCTCTAACTATGGCTACACCTTC.

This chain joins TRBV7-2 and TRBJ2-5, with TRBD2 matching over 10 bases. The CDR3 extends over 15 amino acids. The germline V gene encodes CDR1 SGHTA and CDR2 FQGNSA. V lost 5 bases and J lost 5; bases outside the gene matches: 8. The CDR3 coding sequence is TGTGCCAGCAGCCAAGCTAGCGGGGGAGGTGAGACCCAGTACTTC. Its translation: CASSQASGGGETQYF.